This TCR beta chain was documented in a study of T cells expressing NK-cell markers. Across the study: Seven of the eight sequenced donors were HCMV-seropositive; one was seronegative. Study results and limitations: There remained a lack of clarity about HCMV specificity of expanded NKG2C+ T cell clones. Researchers report these clonotypes also headed the CD3+CD56-NKG2C+ fraction in a few donors.

The germline V gene encodes CDR1 SGHVS and CDR2 FQNEAQ. The CDR3 spans 15 residues. For each CDR3 protein, TCRdb gives one entry from its re-call of the 5' RACE reads, without DNA. The sample has around 280,000 distinct CDR3 sequences. On this clonotype: The antigen is undetermined.

This sequence joins TRBV7-8 and TRBJ2-5; TCRdb returns TRBD2, unconfirmable since there is no DNA. The receptor was isolated from a man aged 18 to 30 in good health. Sequenced material: blood T cells: a sorted CD56 or NKG2C T cell subset, CD4+ or CD8+ T cells, or bulk PBMC T cells (not recorded which). The CDR3 here is CASSRTGTRAETQYF.